This T cell receptor (beta chain) was documented in a study of T-cell memory formation after mild COVID-19. Background on the study: The two donors had largely donor-specific TCR clusters. Study observations and caveats: Day 15 to 85 contractors were CD4/CD8 balanced; later expanders leaned CD4+. Largely, contracting CD4+ clones fell within CM and EM, and contracting CD8+ clones within EMRA.

Researchers used 5'RACE with constant-segment primers to make TCR alpha and TCR beta cDNA libraries that carry sample barcodes and UMIs. TCRdb reprocessed the 5' RACE reads via MiXCR and lists one record per CDR3 protein. The data hold roughly 280,000 distinct CDR3 sequences, with under 8.5% observed a single time. Concerning this clonotype itself: The antigen is not known.

Trimming removed 7 bases from V and 6 bases from J; junction bases left unmatched: 7. Germline V gene sequence: CDR1 SNHLY, CDR2 FYNNEI. CDR3 length equals 14 residues. Sequencing used PBMCs or a T cell subset sorted from them (not recorded which). V gene TRBV2 combines with J gene TRBJ2-1; 9 bases align to TRBD2. This TCR was sampled from a man between 18 and 29 years old who had mild COVID-19 (a few samples of this study predate the infection). Cell type and time point are not known. Written as DNA, the CDR3 is TGTGCCAGCACAGGCGGGGGGGCCGGCAATGAGCAGTTCTTC. Translated: CASTGGGAGNEQFF.